This entry lists 15 T cell receptor beta chains sequenced from one sample in a study of cytomegalovirus exposure and HLA in healthy donors. Clones were read by immunoSEQ multiplex PCR, and TCRdb kept only the in-frame ones, dropping some. This table holds 300,000 to 450,000 clones, about nine tenths found once. Sequencing used PBMCs. The receptor source for this set is a woman younger than 30 in good health and CMV-seronegative.

The chain combines TRBV10-2 with TRBJ2-2; TRBD1 agrees at 7 bases. The ends lost 4 bases at V and 1 base at J; junction bases unmatched: 9. Germline CDR1 is WSHSY and CDR2 is SAAADI. This CDR3 is built from 17 residues. The CDR3 DNA reads as TGCGCCAGCAGTGCCCCGGGGCAGGGGGAGAACACCGGGGAGCTGTTTTTT. Protein product: CASSAPGQGENTGELFF.

Comment on this clone: The DNA is omitted, as the CDR3 cannot be located on it reliably, and the CDR3 follows TCRdb's listing. CDR3: CASSKRWAGGTGELFF. This sequence joins TRBV21-1 and TRBJ2-2; the D call TRBD1 from the table was never checked on the DNA. TRBV21-1 is noted as a pseudogene. The CDR3 is 16 amino acids in total, end residues counted.

J is TRBJ2-1 and V is TRBV15; 11 nucleotides match TRBD2. The V and J ends lost 6 bases and 7 bases, in that order; junction bases with no gene match: 11. The CDR3 spans 16 residues. Germline V gene lookup returns CDR1 LNHNV and CDR2 YYDKDF (reference sequence). As DNA, the CDR3 is TGTGCCACCAGACTAGAGACTAGCGGGGCTTGGAATGAGCAGTTCTTC. Translation gives CATRLETSGAWNEQFF.

This chain joins TRBV7-7 and TRBJ2-5; TRBD1 agrees at 8 bases. Germline-derived CDR1 and CDR2 are SSHAT and FNYEAQ (reference sequence). The V segment lost 1 base and the J segment 5 bases; nucleotides outside the gene matches: 0. This CDR3 is 13 amino acids long. The CDR3 spells CASSLDRGETQYF. CDR3 in DNA: TGTGCCAGCAGCTTAGACAGGGGGGAGACCCAGTACTTC.

The chain uses TRBV11-2 and TRBJ2-5; the D gene is possibly TRBD1 (6 bases). CDR3 length: 14 amino acids. The germline V and J ends were trimmed by 6 bases and 6 bases, with 17 bases remaining between them. Germline CDR1 and CDR2: SGHAT and FQNNGV. CDR3 bases: TGTGCCAGCAGGACTTGGACAGAGCCAAAGACCCAGTACTTC. It specifies CASRTWTEPKTQYF.

A remark on this clone: Other DNA sequences in this sample translate to the same CDR3. The chain employs TRBV6-1 and TRBJ2-7; TRBD2 might be the D (6 bases). The CDR3 is 11 amino acids. Germline-derived CDR1 and CDR2 are MNHNS and SASEGT. Trimming took 3 bases from V and 6 from J, leaving 6 bases between them. CDR3 sequence (DNA): TGTGCCAGCAGTGAGGGGGGCGAGCAGTACTTC. It specifies CASSEGGEQYF.

The chain links TRBV7-9 to TRBJ2-1, with 8 bases aligning to TRBD2. V was pared by 4 bases and J by 4 bases, with 9 bases of the junction left unmatched. CDR3 length: 16 amino acids. Germline V gives CDR1 SEHNR, CDR2 FQNEAQ (reference sequence). The CDR3 reads CASSSGGSGVYNEQFF. The CDR3 bases are TGTGCCAGCAGCTCGGGGGGGAGCGGGGTTTACAATGAGCAGTTCTTC.

The chain links TRBV6-4 to TRBJ2-1; tentative D call: TRBD2 (5 bases). The length of the CDR3 is 12 residues. Germline-derived CDR1 and CDR2 are MRHNA and SNTAGT. Trimming cost V 3 bases and J 9 bases, with 9 bases left between them. CDR3 protein: CASSELRGEQFF. The CDR3, as DNA: TGTGCCAGCAGTGAACTCCGGGGTGAGCAGTTCTTC.

The chain couples TRBV5-4 to TRBJ2-5; tentatively, D is TRBD2 (5 bases). This CDR3 is built from 14 residues. Germline V gene lookup returns CDR1 SGHNT and CDR2 YYREEE (reference sequence). Between the trimmed V and J ends, which lost 1 base and 4 bases, there was a span of 11 bases. CDR3 loop: CASSLNRRRETQYF. CDR3 DNA sequence: TGTGCCAGCAGCTTGAATCGGAGGAGAGAGACCCAGTACTTC.

The rearrangement links TRBV6-8 to TRBJ2-2, with 10 bases matching TRBD1. The CDR3 is 18 amino acids. CDR1 is MNHGY, CDR2 SAAAGT, per germline. The ends lost 7 bases at V and 5 bases at J; junction bases unmatched: 16. The CDR3 here is CASKTTHSGTGETGELFF. CDR3 coding DNA: TGTGCCAGCAAGACCACTCACTCCGGGACAGGGGAGACCGGGGAGCTGTTTTTT.

The chain joins TRBV6-5 to TRBJ2-1; D not resolved. The CDR3 is 14 residues long. The germline CDR1 and CDR2 sequences are MNHEY and SVGAGI. The V end lost 6 bases, the J end lost 6 bases, and 15 bases lay between the germline ends. Written as DNA, the CDR3 is TGTGCCAGCAGGTCACTCCCCGGTAGCAATGAGCAGTTCTTC. Its protein is CASRSLPGSNEQFF.

This clone came up once. The chain links TRBV4-1 to TRBJ1-1; maybe TRBD1 (6 bases). The CDR3 has 15 amino acids. The germline V gene encodes CDR1 MGHRA and CDR2 YSYEKL. V lost 3 bases and J 0 bases, leaving 11 bases between the germline ends. DNA for the CDR3: TGCGCCAGCAGCCAGACGGACAGTCTGAACACTGAAGCTTTCTTT. Translating gives CASSQTDSLNTEAFF.

J is TRBJ1-2 and V is TRBV27, with 8 nucleotides matching TRBD1. Per the germline V gene, CDR1 is MNHEY and CDR2 is SMNVEV (reference sequence). The CDR3 covers 13 residues. The junction had 2 bases not matched to a gene; V was cut back by 4 bases and J by 4 bases. Here the CDR3 reads CASSSDRAYGYTF. As DNA, the CDR3 is TGTGCCAGCAGTTCGGACAGGGCCTATGGCTACACCTTC.

The chain employs TRBV5-1 and TRBJ1-4; TRBD1 aligns across 9 bases. This CDR3 region has 19 residues. Germline assignment: CDR1 SGHRS and CDR2 YFSETQ. Trimming cost V 1 base and J 3 bases; bases outside gene matches: 13. The CDR3 here is CASSLPRDRADFPNEKLFF. The CDR3 nucleotides read TGCGCCAGCAGCTTGCCCCGGGACAGGGCGGACTTCCCTAATGAAAAACTGTTTTTT.

This sequence joins TRBV30 and TRBJ2-1; 7 bases fit TRBD2. Germline CDR1 GTSNPN, CDR2 SVGIG (reference sequence). This CDR3 is 12 amino acids long. V lost 0 bases to trimming and J lost 10 bases; unmatched junction nucleotides: 3. For the CDR3, the DNA is TGTGCCTGGAGTGTAAGTAGCGGGGAGCAGTTCTTC. It translates to CAWSVSSGEQFF.